The 14 T cell receptor beta chains listed next were all sequenced from one sample in a study of regulatory and conventional T cells in RAG deficiency. Blood CD4+ CD25-high CD127-low regulatory T cells supplied the genomic DNA template. Repertoires were generated with immunoSEQ multiplex PCR, while TCRdb's copy carries only in-frame clones and drops some. The table includes about 28,000 clones, around nine tenths detected once. Another study also made use of these data, one on regulatory T cells. This second report adds: Primers: 52 TRBV forward and 13 TRBJ reverse.

Sequences were obtained from Tregs sorted from blood. Receptors were obtained from a human donor in good health.

The chain employs TRBV18 and TRBJ2-1, with D maybe TRBD2 (7 bases). Per germline, CDR1 KGHSH and CDR2 LQKENI. Trimming took off 3 bases at V and 4 bases at J, with 16 bases between the two ends. The CDR3 consists of 16 residues. The CDR3 region is CASSPRGALTYNEQFF. CDR3 nucleotide sequence: TGTGCCAGCTCACCCCGGGGGGCCCTAACTTACAATGAGCAGTTCTTC.

This chain links TRBV5-4 with TRBJ2-3; D not certain. V lost 6 bases, J lost 2 bases, and 7 bases lay in between. Germline loops: CDR1 SGHNT, CDR2 YYREEE (reference sequence). The CDR3 covers 12 residues. DNA of the CDR3: TGTGCCAGCACCGACACCACAGATACGCAGTATTTT. It is translated as CASTDTTDTQYF.

The genes are TRBV5-1 and TRBJ2-1, with D tentatively TRBD1 (7 bases). Deletions cut 4 bases from V and 3 bases from J, with 11 bases between. The CDR3 sequence is 14 residues long. CDR1 and CDR2 from the germline V gene are SGHRS and YFSETQ. CDR3 protein: CASSPQGGYNEQFF. CDR3 DNA: TGCGCCAGCAGCCCTCAGGGGGGCTACAATGAGCAGTTCTTC.

CDR3 nucleotide sequence: TGCGCCAGCAGCTTGTCACAGGGGGCCCGCTACAATGAGCAGTTCTTC. Translated: CASSLSQGARYNEQFF. V is TRBV5-1 and J is TRBJ2-1, with 9 bases aligning to TRBD1. Germline CDR1 reads SGHRS; CDR2 reads YFSETQ. This CDR3 is 16 amino acids long. J gave up 3 bases and V 1 base, and 5 bases lay outside the gene matches.

This rearrangement joins TRBV5-1 to TRBJ2-7; D perhaps matches TRBD2 (5 bases). Trimming took off 4 bases at V and 3 bases at J, with 14 bases between the two ends. The CDR3 is 14 residues long. Germline loops: CDR1 SGHRS, CDR2 YFSETQ. DNA of the CDR3: TGCGCCAGCAGCCTCGCCGGGATCGGCTACGAGCAGTACTTC. It specifies CASSLAGIGYEQYF.

The chain links TRBV5-6 to TRBJ1-1; the match to TRBD1 covers 11 bases. Germline V CDR1 and CDR2: SGHDT, YYEEEE. V gave up 1 base and J gave up 4 bases; unmatched junction bases: 3. This CDR3 comprises 15 residues. Written as DNA, the CDR3 is TGTGCCAGCAGCTTGACCGGGACAGGGGGCACTGAAGCTTTCTTT. This sequence encodes CASSLTGTGGTEAFF.

The rearrangement joins TRBV6-1 to TRBJ2-3, with D perhaps TRBD2 (6 bases). The V gene's germline CDR1 is MNHNS and CDR2 SASEGT. Trimming shortened V by 2 bases and J by 5 bases, and 14 bases separated the two germline ends. The CDR3 extends over 15 amino acids. The CDR3 region has the DNA TGTGCCAGCAGTGAACTGGGGGGAATGAAAGATACGCAGTATTTT. Encoded protein: CASSELGGMKDTQYF.

V gene TRBV28 combines with J gene TRBJ1-2; D uncertain. Germline V CDR1 and CDR2: MDHEN, SYDVKM. Trimming took 3 bases from V and 4 from J, leaving 9 bases between them. CDR3 length: 13 residues. This CDR3 reads CASSFVGPYGYTF. The CDR3 bases are TGTGCCAGCAGTTTTGTTGGGCCCTATGGCTACACCTTC.

With respect to this clone: One end of the junction fails to match germline, which may point to a read error. The chain uses TRBV5-1 and TRBJ2-5; 9 nucleotides line up with TRBD1. The CDR3 is 18 residues long. The germline gives CDR1 SGHRS, CDR2 YFSETQ. CDR3 bases: TGCGCCAGCAGGTTGGGGACAGGGATTATCCGGGGTCGAGAGACCCAGTACTTC. It yields the protein CASRLGTGIIRGRETQYF.

V gene TRBV6-1 combines with J gene TRBJ2-1, with 8 positions matching TRBD2. Germline V gene lookup returns CDR1 MNHNS and CDR2 SASEGT. This CDR3 region has 15 residues. Losses at the gene ends were 6 bases for V and 8 bases for J; bases not matched to a gene: 12. CDR3 coding DNA: TGTGCCAGCAGGCTAGCGGGCCCGCCCCGCCATGAGCAGTTCTTC. It is translated as CASRLAGPPRHEQFF.

This clone was detected a few times. CDR3 region: CASGLDPLEGSNYGYTF. The CDR3 DNA reads as TGTGCTAGTGGTTTGGACCCGTTAGAGGGTTCCAACTATGGCTACACCTTC. This rearrangement joins TRBV12-5 to TRBJ1-2; D unresolved. The CDR3 is 17 residues long. The V and J ends lost 1 base and 2 bases respectively, with 17 bases between them. The germline CDR1 and CDR2 sequences are LGHNT and FRNRAP.

The chain recombines TRBV19 with TRBJ2-5, with TRBD1 matching 7 bases. TRBJ2-7 explains the end of the DNA better; the J call may be wrong. CDR1 LNHDA and CDR2 SQIVND come from the germline V gene (reference sequence). This CDR3 is 14 amino acids long. CDR3 amino acids: CASSWDSATYEQYF. In DNA, the CDR3 is TGTGCCAGTAGTTGGGACAGCGCTACCTACGAGCAGTACTTC.

Concerning this clone itself: Distinct nucleotide sequences in the sample also encode this CDR3. The chain links TRBV6-1 to TRBJ2-7; TRBD1 matches 7 bases. CDR1 is MNHNS, CDR2 SASEGT, per germline. The CDR3 is made up of 14 amino acids. Germline trimming cut 5 bases from V and 5 bases from J; bases unmatched to any gene: 9. CDR3 residues: CASSRPGQPHEQYF. The CDR3 region has the DNA TGTGCCAGCAGTCGACCGGGACAGCCCCACGAGCAGTACTTC.

This sequence joins TRBV11-2 and TRBJ2-1; D may be TRBD2 (6 bases). The CDR3 sequence is 12 residues long. Germline CDR1 reads SGHAT; CDR2 reads FQNNGV. Trimming took 1 base from V and 9 from J, leaving 7 bases between them. CDR3: CASSLGRGEQFF. DNA of the CDR3: TGTGCCAGCAGCTTAGGGAGGGGTGAGCAGTTCTTC.